The 31 T cell receptor beta chains below all came from one sample that was sequenced in a study of blood T cell repertoires in COVID-19. Some clones are missing from TCRdb's copy, which holds only in-frame ones; the method was immunoSEQ multiplex PCR. The data hold just over 80,000 clones, with around 89% observed a single time. Sequencing input: PBMCs or T cells enriched from blood (not recorded which). The receptors derive from a woman in her fifties or sixties with acute COVID-19.

J is TRBJ2-3 and V is TRBV19, with a weak D call TRBD2 (6 bases). CDR3 length equals 16 residues. Germline CDR1 LNHDA, CDR2 SQIVND (reference sequence). The V end lost 5 bases, the J end lost 4 bases, and 19 bases lay between the germline ends. The CDR3 spells CASSRSGLILADTQYF. CDR3 in DNA: TGTGCCAGTAGTCGCTCTGGACTAATCCTCGCAGATACGCAGTATTTT. The full variable domain, its missing parts supplied by reference TRBV19 and TRBJ2-3, is DGGITQSPKYLFRKEGQNVTLSCEQNLNHDAMYWYRQDPGQGLRLIYYSQIVNDFQKGDIAEGYSVSREKKESFPLTVTSAQKNPTAFYLCASSRSGLILADTQYFGPGTRLTVL.

This clone was observed a few times. V and J are TRBV30 and TRBJ1-1; possibly TRBD1 for D (5 bases). The CDR3 extends over 11 amino acids. Germline V gene data show CDR1 as GTSNPN and CDR2 as SVGIG (reference sequence). The ends were cut back, 2 bases at V and 12 bases at J, with 13 bases in the middle. CDR3 DNA: TGTGCCTGGAGTATTGGACATGCGACTTTCTTT. This translates into CAWSIGHATFF.

The V and J genes are TRBV19 and TRBJ2-3; D is perhaps TRBD1 (6 bases). The ends were cut back, 10 bases at V and 0 bases at J, with 23 bases in the middle. The CDR3 consists of 17 residues. Germline loops: CDR1 LNHDA, CDR2 SQIVND (reference sequence). In nucleotides, the CDR3 is TGTGCCACCTCCACTCGCCGGGACACCCAAAGCACAGATACGCAGTATTTT. The encoded protein is CATSTRRDTQSTDTQYF. The whole variable domain, remainder taken from reference TRBV19 and TRBJ2-3, is DGGITQSPKYLFRKEGQNVTLSCEQNLNHDAMYWYRQDPGQGLRLIYYSQIVNDFQKGDIAEGYSVSREKKESFPLTVTSAQKNPTAFYLCATSTRRDTQSTDTQYFGPGTRLTVL.

This sequence joins TRBV3-1 (or the pseudogene TRBV3-2) and TRBJ1-5; D gene unclear. This CDR3 is built from 12 residues. Germline V gives CDR1 LGHDT, CDR2 YNNKEL (reference sequence). The germline V and J ends were trimmed by 4 bases and 6 bases, with 7 bases remaining between them. The CDR3 DNA reads TGTGCCAGCAGCCCCGGAGGTCAGCCCCAGCATTTT. The encoded protein is CASSPGGQPQHF.

The rearrangement uses TRBV11-2 and TRBJ1-1; perhaps TRBD1 as D (6 bases). V lost 3 bases to trimming and J lost 1 base, with 9 bases between them. Germline CDR1 is SGHAT and CDR2 is FQNNGV. This CDR3 is 14 amino acids long. CDR3 region: CASSFGGQNTEAFF. CDR3 DNA sequence: TGTGCCAGCAGCTTCGGGGGGCAGAACACTGAAGCTTTCTTT.

The chain combines TRBV29-1 with TRBJ2-7; 7 positions agree with TRBD1. The germline V gene encodes CDR1 SQVTM and CDR2 ANQGSEA. The CDR3 is made up of 14 amino acids. The V and J ends lost 6 bases and 0 bases, in that order; junction bases with no gene match: 8. In DNA, the CDR3 is TGCAGCGTCTTCGACAGGGCGGCCTCCTACGAGCAGTACTTC. This gives the protein CSVFDRAASYEQYF.

The chain employs TRBV6-1 and TRBJ1-6; maybe TRBD1 (5 bases). In germline, CDR1 is MNHNS, CDR2 SASEGT. Trimming removed 4 bases at V and 5 bases at J, with 15 bases between. The CDR3 length is 16 residues. CDR3 sequence reads: CASSVGGSNDNSPLHF. CDR3 DNA sequence: TGTGCCAGCAGTGTGGGGGGATCTAATGATAATTCACCCCTCCACTTT.

This rearrangement joins TRBV7-8 to TRBJ1-2; D uncertain. There are 13 residues in the CDR3. Germline CDR1 reads SGHVS; CDR2 reads FQNEAQ. The V end lost 7 bases, the J end lost 6 bases, and 15 bases lay between the germline ends. As DNA, the CDR3 is TGTGCCAGCATGGGAGAGGGTATTCATGGCTACACCTTC. As protein: CASMGEGIHGYTF.

This sequence joins TRBV5-4 and TRBJ2-2, with 7 bases fitting TRBD1. In germline, CDR1 is SGHNT, CDR2 YYREEE (reference sequence). The CDR3 runs to 17 residues. The V and J ends lost 0 bases and 1 base, in that order; junction bases with no gene match: 6. CDR3 sequence: CASSLARTGRNTGELFF. The CDR3 nucleotides are TGTGCCAGCAGCTTGGCCAGGACAGGTCGGAACACCGGGGAGCTGTTTTTT. Variable domain in full (rest from reference TRBV5-4 and TRBJ2-2): ETGVTQSPTHLIKTRGQQVTLRCSSQSGHNTVSWYQQALGQGPQFIFQYYREEENGRGNFPPRFSGLQFPNYSSELNVNALELDDSALYLCASSLARTGRNTGELFFGEGSRLTVL.

This chain uses TRBV2 with TRBJ2-6, with TRBD1 matching 10 bases. The CDR3 covers 18 residues. Germline-derived CDR1 and CDR2 are SNHLY and FYNNEI. The V and J ends lost 7 bases and 0 bases, in that order; junction bases with no gene match: 9. In nucleotides, the CDR3 is TGTGCCAGCAAAGGACAGGGGGTTCTCCGCTCTGGGGCCAACGTCCTGACTTTC. Its protein product is CASKGQGVLRSGANVLTF. Looking up the rest from reference TRBV2 and TRBJ2-6 gives the full variable domain: EPEVTQTPSHQVTQMGQEVILRCVPISNHLYFYWYRQILGQKVEFLVSFYNNEISEKSEIFDDQFSVERPDGSNFTLKIRSTKLEDSAMYFCASKGQGVLRSGANVLTFGAGSRLTVL.

This clone was detected once. The chain is built from TRBV7-2 and TRBJ2-7, with D possibly being TRBD1 (5 bases). The CDR3 has 14 amino acids. V lost 0 bases to trimming and J lost 2 bases, with 8 bases between them. The germline CDR1 and CDR2 sequences are SGHTA and FQGNSA. CDR3 nucleotides: TGTGCCAGCAGCTTAGCGGGGCTCCCCTACGAGCAGTACTTC. Its translation is CASSLAGLPYEQYF. The full variable domain, with the rest looked up from reference TRBV7-2 and TRBJ2-7, is GAGVSQSPSNKVTEKGKDVELRCDPISGHTALYWYRQSLGQGLEFLIYFQGNSAPDKSGLPSDRFSAERTGGSVSTLTIQRTQQEDSAVYLCASSLAGLPYEQYFGPGTRLTVT.

This clone was detected once. This sequence joins TRBV24-1 and TRBJ1-2; D perhaps matches TRBD1 (6 bases). With 10 bases removed from V and 2 bases from J, the gap between germline ends came to 25 bases. The CDR3 is made up of 17 amino acids. From germline, CDR1 is KGHDR and CDR2 SFDVKD. For the CDR3, the DNA is TGTGCCACTCAGGGGTCGACTGCCGGGCCCGCGAACTATGGCTACACCTTC. Translating gives CATQGSTAGPANYGYTF.

This clone appeared a few times. The chain uses TRBV21-1 and TRBJ1-5; the table calls TRBD1, which could not be checked here. TRBV21-1 is recorded as a pseudogene. The CDR3 has 12 residues. The CDR3: CASRGQGQPQHF. The DNA for the CDR3 is TGTGCCAGCAGGGGACAGGGCCAGCCCCAGCATTTT.

The chain links TRBV5-1 to TRBJ2-7, with 9 bases lining up with TRBD1. The V and J ends lost 5 bases and 5 bases, in that order; junction bases with no gene match: 5. Germline CDR1 reads SGHRS; CDR2 reads YFSETQ. This CDR3 has 13 residues. Written as DNA, the CDR3 is TGCGCCAGCAGAAGGGGACAGGGAAACGAGCAGTACTTC. The encoded protein is CASRRGQGNEQYF.

This chain joins TRBV6-5 and TRBJ1-4, with D possibly TRBD1 on 5 matching bases. Germline loops: CDR1 MNHEY, CDR2 SVGAGI. V lost 8 bases to trimming and J lost 4 bases, with 14 bases between them. The CDR3 runs to 14 residues. CDR3 sequence reads: CASGWQGLNEKLFF. CDR3 nucleotide sequence: TGTGCCAGCGGTTGGCAGGGCCTTAATGAAAAACTGTTTTTT.

The rearrangement joins TRBV3-1 (or the pseudogene TRBV3-2) to TRBJ1-4; 10 bases agree with TRBD1. Unmatched junction bases numbered 1, after V lost 2 bases and J lost 7 bases. Germline CDR1 LGHDT, CDR2 YNNKEL (reference sequence). The CDR3 length is 14 residues. CDR3 coding DNA: TGTGCCAGCAGCCAACGGGACAGGGGTGAAAAACTGTTTTTT. This codes for CASSQRDRGEKLFF.

The V and J genes are TRBV27 and TRBJ2-2, with TRBD1 as a possible D gene (6 bases). Deletions cut 3 bases from V and 0 bases from J, with 8 bases between. Germline loops: CDR1 MNHEY, CDR2 SMNVEV (reference sequence). The CDR3 extends over 15 amino acids. The CDR3, as DNA: TGTGCCAGCAGTTTCAGGGGCTCGAACACCGGGGAGCTGTTTTTT. Translating it yields CASSFRGSNTGELFF.

The chain links TRBV27 to TRBJ1-1; D perhaps matches TRBD1 (5 bases). The CDR3 length is 16 residues. Germline CDR1 and CDR2: MNHEY and SMNVEV (reference sequence). V lost 6 bases and J lost 4, with 21 bases in between. CDR3 DNA sequence: TGTGCCAGCAGCCCGTGGGGGAGGGGACTCGGCACTGAAGCTTTCTTT. It encodes CASSPWGRGLGTEAFF.

The chain is built from TRBV2 and TRBJ1-1; perhaps TRBD1 as D (6 bases). The CDR3 has 15 amino acids. Germline CDR1 is SNHLY and CDR2 is FYNNEI. Trimming shortened V by 3 bases and J by 5 bases, and 16 bases separated the two germline ends. The CDR3 protein is CASSEFWGGETEAFF. The DNA for the CDR3 is TGTGCCAGCAGTGAGTTTTGGGGGGGCGAGACTGAAGCTTTCTTT.

In its sample, this clone is medium-sized. This chain uses TRBV29-1 with TRBJ1-2, with 10 bases lining up with TRBD1. CDR3 size: 12 residues. Germline CDR1 is SQVTM and CDR2 is ANQGSEA. J was trimmed by 6 bases and V by 8 bases; bases with no gene match: 6. CDR3 loop: CSSKTGGDGYTF. CDR3 in DNA: TGCAGCTCTAAGACAGGGGGCGATGGCTACACCTTC.

The V gene is TRBV19, the J gene TRBJ1-1; D remains unclear. From germline, CDR1 is LNHDA and CDR2 SQIVND (reference sequence). Deletions cut 4 bases from V and 3 bases from J, with 9 bases between. This CDR3 is built from 13 residues. The CDR3 sequence is CASSRRWDTEAFF. CDR3 DNA sequence: TGTGCCAGTAGTAGGCGGTGGGACACTGAAGCTTTCTTT.

The chain couples TRBV9 to TRBJ1-1; 11 nucleotides agree with TRBD1. The CDR3 runs 16 residues. V shed 1 base and J 5 bases; nucleotides not matched to a gene: 7. The germline CDR1 and CDR2 sequences are SGDLS and YYNGEE. The CDR3 sequence: CASSVTGQGAYTEAFF. DNA for the CDR3: TGTGCCAGCAGCGTAACCGGACAGGGGGCGTATACTGAAGCTTTCTTT.

The chain is built from TRBV6-5 and TRBJ1-1; possible D gene TRBD1, 5 bases. In germline, CDR1 is MNHEY, CDR2 SVGAGI. CDR3 size: 12 residues. Trimming shortened V by 5 bases and J by 8 bases, and 12 bases separated the two germline ends. The CDR3 DNA sequence: TGTGCCAGCAGTACCAGGACAAGAGAAGCTTTCTTT. Translated, it gives CASSTRTREAFF.

The CDR3, as DNA: TGTGCCAGCAGCCAAGCTCGCGACAGGGGGCGCACAGATACGCAGTATTTT. It is translated as CASSQARDRGRTDTQYF. The chain uses TRBV3-1 (or the pseudogene TRBV3-2) and TRBJ2-3; 10 nucleotides align to TRBD1. Germline V CDR1 and CDR2: LGHDT, YNNKEL (reference sequence). J lost 1 base, V lost 1 base, and 5 bases had no gene match. This CDR3 has 17 residues.

The V gene is TRBV25-1, the J gene TRBJ1-1; TRBD1 is a possible D gene (5 bases). The CDR3 length is 14 residues. Trimming removed 4 bases from V and 5 bases from J, with 14 bases in between. CDR1 MGHDK and CDR2 SYGVNS come from the germline V gene. The CDR3: CASSGGVGGTEAFF. CDR3 DNA sequence: TGTGCCAGCAGTGGCGGGGTCGGGGGGACTGAAGCTTTCTTT.

This clone was counted once. The chain uses TRBV11-3 and TRBJ2-1; 16 nucleotides align to TRBD2. The CDR3 covers 16 residues. Germline V gene sequence: CDR1 SGHNT, CDR2 YENEEA. V dropped 5 bases and J dropped 10; count of bases not matched to a gene: 8. Written as DNA, the CDR3 is TGTGCCAGCAGCGTCGCCCCGGGACTAGCGGGAGGGGAGCAGTTCTTC. Translation: CASSVAPGLAGGEQFF.

Only one count was recorded for this clone. V is TRBV27 and J is TRBJ2-6; D uncertain. CDR1 MNHEY and CDR2 SMNVEV come from the germline V gene (reference sequence). This CDR3 region has 16 residues. Trimming shortened V by 5 bases and J by 4 bases, and 15 bases separated the two germline ends. The CDR3 protein is CASSTLGALGANVLTF. DNA of the CDR3: TGTGCCAGCAGTACCCTAGGAGCTTTAGGGGCCAACGTCCTGACTTTC.

This chain joins TRBV6-5 and TRBJ1-1; D may be TRBD1 (5 bases). V lost 6 bases and J lost 5, with 19 bases in between. Germline V gene sequence: CDR1 MNHEY, CDR2 SVGAGI. This CDR3 is built from 15 residues. The CDR3 is CASRGAVGSETEAFF. DNA of the CDR3: TGTGCCAGCAGAGGGGCAGTGGGGTCAGAGACTGAAGCTTTCTTT.

The chain combines TRBV12-3 or TRBV12-4 with TRBJ1-5; D unresolved. CDR3 length: 12 amino acids. The ends were cut back, 6 bases at V and 6 bases at J, with 9 bases in the middle. Written as DNA, the CDR3 is TGTGCCAGCAGCCGATCGGGTCAGCCCCAGCATTTT. Translation gives CASSRSGQPQHF.

V gene TRBV5-1 combines with J gene TRBJ2-6; perhaps TRBD1 as D (6 bases). This CDR3 has 19 residues. Germline assignment: CDR1 SGHRS and CDR2 YFSETQ. V was cut by 2 bases and J by 3 bases, with 21 bases left in between. The CDR3 here is CASSFDLIGQTIGANVLTF. The CDR3 DNA sequence: TGCGCCAGCAGCTTTGATCTTATCGGACAGACAATTGGGGCCAACGTCCTGACTTTC.

CDR3: CASSPDRIHDGSSYEQYF. The CDR3 nucleotides are TGCGCCAGCAGCCCGGATCGCATTCACGACGGGAGCTCCTACGAGCAGTACTTC. The rearrangement uses TRBV5-1 and TRBJ2-7; perhaps TRBD2 as D (6 bases). The CDR3 runs to 18 residues. CDR1 is SGHRS and CDR2 is YFSETQ in the germline V gene. Between the trimmed V and J ends, which lost 4 bases and 0 bases, there was a span of 23 bases.